These 9 T cell receptor beta chains were sequenced from one sample in a study of T-cell memory formation after mild COVID-19. TCRdb reprocessed the 5' RACE reads with MiXCR, giving one entry per CDR3 protein. The repertoire holds 350,000 or so distinct CDR3 sequences, with under 25% as singletons. Sequenced material: PBMCs or a T cell subset sorted from them (not recorded which). These receptors all stem from a man in his late teens or twenties who had mild COVID-19 (a few samples of this study predate the infection). Cell type and time point are not known.

This chain links TRBV12-3 or TRBV12-4 with TRBJ2-1, with 9 bases that match TRBD1. This CDR3 comprises 18 residues. The J segment lost 8 bases and the V segment lost 5 bases, leaving 19 bases of the junction unmatched. This CDR3 reads CASSPGQPRTGALHEQFF. DNA for the CDR3: TGTGCCAGCAGTCCCGGGCAACCAAGGACAGGGGCCCTCCATGAGCAGTTCTTC.

This chain links TRBV12-3 or TRBV12-4 with TRBJ1-1; 8 positions agree with TRBD1. The CDR3 is 13 residues long. V lost 3 bases to trimming and J lost 6 bases; unmatched junction nucleotides: 3. DNA for the CDR3: TGTGCCAGCAGTTTCCAACAGGGGGCTGAAGCTTTCTTT. This encodes CASSFQQGAEAFF.

The chain employs TRBV20-1 and TRBJ2-2, with D perhaps TRBD2 (7 bases). This CDR3 is built from 15 residues. V gave up 5 bases and J gave up 7 bases, with 20 bases separating them. Germline assignment: CDR1 DFQATT and CDR2 SNEGSKA (reference sequence). The CDR3 DNA reads as TGCAGTGCTGTCCCCCGGGGGGCATTCGGCGGGGAGCTGTTTTTT. Protein sequence: CSAVPRGAFGGELFF.

For this clonotype: In this CDR3 the conserved last residue, phenylalanine or tryptophan, is missing, so a read error is likely. The chain carries TRBV7-8 and TRBJ2-1; possible D gene TRBD2, 6 bases. Trimming left V 3 bases short and J 10 bases short, with 19 bases between. The CDR3 extends over 15 amino acids. Germline V lookup: CDR1 SGHVS, CDR2 FQNEAQ. CDR3 loop: CASSFQRVGQREQFL. In DNA, the CDR3 is TGTGCCAGCAGCTTCCAGCGGGTGGGCCAGCGGGAGCAGTTCTTA.

The chain uses TRBV7-2 and TRBJ1-6; D is possibly TRBD1 (5 bases). CDR1 and CDR2 from the germline V gene are SGHTA and FQGNSA. The CDR3 is 15 amino acids. V was cut by 2 bases and J by 9 bases, with 14 bases left in between. The CDR3 is CASSLWTNGASPLHF. CDR3 nucleotide sequence: TGTGCCAGCAGCTTATGGACAAATGGGGCTTCACCCCTCCACTTT.

CDR3 sequence (DNA): TGTGCCAGCAGCCTGGCCGGGACACCATATGGCTACACCTTC. Protein sequence: CASSLAGTPYGYTF. The chain employs TRBV7-2 and TRBJ1-2; perhaps TRBD1 as D (6 bases). Germline assignment: CDR1 SGHTA and CDR2 FQGNSA. The CDR3 totals 14 residues. V lost 5 bases and J lost 5, with 15 bases in between.

The chain links TRBV7-2 to TRBJ2-2, with a weak D call TRBD1 (6 bases). Trimming cost V 6 bases and J 4 bases, with 15 bases left between them. The V gene's germline CDR1 is SGHTA and CDR2 FQGNSA. This CDR3 spans 15 amino acids. In DNA form, the CDR3 reads TGTGCCAGCAGTTTCACAGGGCCGGTCACCGGGGAGCTGTTTTTT. This codes for CASSFTGPVTGELFF.

The J gene is TRBJ2-3, the V gene TRBV27, with 8 bases aligning to TRBD1. Looked up from germline, CDR1 is MNHEY and CDR2 is SMNVEV (reference sequence). The CDR3 sequence is 15 residues long. After removal of 3 bases from V and 4 bases from J, the junction contained 6 bases not matched to a gene. The CDR3 bases are TGTGCCAGCAGTTTCCACAGGGGGATACCAGATACGCAGTATTTT. This sequence encodes CASSFHRGIPDTQYF.

This clonotype was counted ten times or more. The genes are TRBV4-3 and TRBJ2-1; 11 nucleotides match TRBD2. Germline V lookup: CDR1 LGHNA, CDR2 YSLEER. The CDR3 runs 16 residues. V shed 1 base, J shed 4 bases, and the junction held 3 bases outside the gene matches. CDR3 sequence: CASSQGVAGGYNEQFF. The CDR3 DNA follows: TGCGCCAGCAGCCAAGGGGTAGCGGGGGGGTACAATGAGCAGTTCTTC.